The clone carrying this T cell receptor beta chain was detected once. Its specificity is unknown. Only in-frame clones appear in the TCRdb table, and some are missing; sequencing was by immunoSEQ multiplex PCR. The repertoire holds around 26,000 clones, with less than 90% as singletons. This sample was included in a study of T cells in localized non-small cell lung cancer. Study-wide findings and caveats: In uninvolved adjacent lung, T cell clonality reached its highest value, exceeding tumor. Appearances in adjacent lung were noted for a median approximately 50 of the top 100 tumor clones. Multi-region tumor sequencing was not done, so intratumor heterogeneity could not be excluded. Longer survival (overall) was linked to higher T cell density in blood.

The TCR comes from a female donor older than 55 with stage II squamous cell lung carcinoma. Here the sequenced sample was peripheral blood, taken before any cancer treatment.

CDR3 coding DNA: TGTGCCAGCAGTGAAGGGAGCGGCGCCTACAATGAGCAGTTCTTC. Translation: CASSEGSGAYNEQFF. The J gene is TRBJ2-1, the V gene TRBV6-1, with a possible D match to TRBD2 (5 bases). This CDR3 spans 15 amino acids. The V gene's germline CDR1 is MNHNS and CDR2 SASEGT. Trimming took off 1 base at V and 2 bases at J, with 9 bases between the two ends.